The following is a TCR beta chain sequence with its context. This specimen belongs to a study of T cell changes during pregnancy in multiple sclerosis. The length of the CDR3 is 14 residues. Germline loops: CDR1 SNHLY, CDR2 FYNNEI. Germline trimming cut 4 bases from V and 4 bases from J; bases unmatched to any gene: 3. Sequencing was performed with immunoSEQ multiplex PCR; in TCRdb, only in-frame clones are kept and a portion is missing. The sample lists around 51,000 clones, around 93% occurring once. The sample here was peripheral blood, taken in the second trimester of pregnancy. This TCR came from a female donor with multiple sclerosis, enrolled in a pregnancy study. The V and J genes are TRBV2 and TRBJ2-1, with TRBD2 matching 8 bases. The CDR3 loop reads CASSVTSGYNEQFF. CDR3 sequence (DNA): TGTGCCAGCAGTGTTACTAGCGGATACAATGAGCAGTTCTTC.